This T cell receptor (beta chain) is drawn from a study of identical twins listed by TCRdb under 2016. For the study in its entirety: To test whether fetal clonotypes persist, this study deep-sequenced TCR alpha and beta repertoires from monozygotic twins, from unrelated adults of various ages, and from cord blood. To rule out contamination, replicate twin experiments were performed at different times with different library preparation protocols.

Library preparation used 5' RACE. TCRdb shows the sequencer as Illumina HiSeq 2000. A universal primer binding site was introduced by template switching, and a unique molecular identifier was present in the final cDNA, enabling accurate counting of TCR cDNA molecules. Specific primers in the conserved constant-segment region were used to synthesize first-strand cDNA for the TCR alpha and beta chains. To control for contamination, each cDNA library was double barcoded with a SMART-Mk sample barcode plus Illumina barcodes. TruSeq adapter sequences along with Illumina sample barcodes were introduced in two successive PCR steps. TCR alpha and beta cDNA libraries were sequenced on the Illumina HiSeq platform with custom primers. In the paper's pipeline: MiGEC processed the raw reads to extract unique molecular identifiers, while MiXCR was used to determine the CDR3 positions. Recombination models were inferred per individual with the repgenHMM and IGoR tools using an EM algorithm. The tcR package in R was used for shared clonotype analysis, with sharing normalized by the product of cloneset sizes. To study raw recombination without the effects of thymic and clonal selection, out-of-frame nonproductive sequences were analyzed. Starting from the raw public reads, TCRdb applied fastp trimming at Q25, assembled clones with MiXCR and retained in-frame beta chains. Records with the same CDR3 protein are collapsed into one entry carrying the most frequent genes and DNA. The V and J calls follow TCRdb's processing rather than the paper's. This sample is represented by nearly 250,000 distinct CDR3 sequences; 7% of them were singletons. Clones ranked in the top ten supply roughly 3.6% of the sample.

Only healthy Caucasian donors were included. The twin cohort consisted of three pairs of female monozygotic twins, all aged roughly 18 to 29 years. Miltenyi CD45RO+ enrichment and human naive T-cell isolation kits were used to isolate memory (CD45RO+) and naive T cells from PBMC. This clonotype was detected only a few times. Its cognate antigen has yet to be identified. The input lacks base qualities; no much larger clone sits a single base away. What the study reported, not specific to this receptor: Out-of-frame TCR alpha sequences shared between twins showed an excess of low generation-probability sequences compared with coincidental sharing between unrelated individuals. Invariant T cells such as MAIT and iNKT could partly confound zero-insertion analyses, although diverse VJ usage argued against such confounding for most clonotypes. Because the same donors could not be followed over many years, the conclusions depended on cross-sectional statistical analysis. Fewer insertions were carried by abundant cord blood beta clonotypes; a weaker similar trend was observed in young adult naive repertoires, while no such trend was observed in memory repertoires. In monozygotic twins, recombination models systematically underestimated out-of-frame TCR alpha sharing, but the models matched the sharing seen between unrelated individuals. Excess twin sharing in beta out-of-frame sequences was weaker because fewer shared sequences lowered the signal-to-noise ratio.

These data are also associated with another study on yellow fever vaccine responses in identical twins. Looking at the second paper: According to the authors, in identical twins the way T cells responded to vaccination appeared partly convergent and partly personalized. Focusing on identical twins, the study followed the T cell clones that responded to the vaccine, and did so with precision.

This clonotype was sampled from a young woman in good health. Sequenced: memory (CD45RO+) T cells sorted from blood. This specimen's cell subset or site label, per the study, means: CD45RO+ enriched T cells.

The DNA sequence follows: TGTGCCACCAGCCAACTAGGAAACATTCAGTACTTC. Translated, it reads CATSQLGNIQYF. The V and J genes are TRBV24-1 and TRBJ2-4; the D gene is perhaps TRBD2, from 5 matching bases. V is clipped by 7 bases and J by 6 bases, and the sequence between their germline boundaries is 9 bases long. CDR3 length: 12 amino acids, cysteine to phenylalanine. The sequence is cut down to CDR3 DNA, 36 bases in frame from base 1. CDR1 is given as KGHDR and CDR2 as SFDVKD, both from the germline V gene.